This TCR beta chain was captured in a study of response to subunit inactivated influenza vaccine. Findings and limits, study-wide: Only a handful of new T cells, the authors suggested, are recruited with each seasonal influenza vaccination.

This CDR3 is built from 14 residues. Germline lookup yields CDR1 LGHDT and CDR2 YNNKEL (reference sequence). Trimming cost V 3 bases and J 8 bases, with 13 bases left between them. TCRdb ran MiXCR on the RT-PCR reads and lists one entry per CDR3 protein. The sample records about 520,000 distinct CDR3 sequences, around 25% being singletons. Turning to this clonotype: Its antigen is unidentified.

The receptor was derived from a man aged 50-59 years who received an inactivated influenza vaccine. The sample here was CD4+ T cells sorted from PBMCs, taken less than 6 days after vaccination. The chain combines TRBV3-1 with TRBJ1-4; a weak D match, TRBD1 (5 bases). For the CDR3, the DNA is TGTGCCAGCAGCCACTTCCGGGAGGGGGAAAAACTGTTTTTT. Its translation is CASSHFREGEKLFF.